These 16 T cell receptor beta chains originate from one sample sequenced in a study of CD8 T cells in Susac syndrome. An amount of RNA that ranged from roughly 0.45 to 1 ug was reverse transcribed with random hexamers. TCRdb used MiXCR to reprocess the immunoSEQ multiplex PCR reads, holding one entry per CDR3 protein. The repertoire holds 150,000 to 180,000 distinct CDR3 sequences, with around 95% as singletons. Sequencing was carried out using CD8+ T cells from PBMCs. The receptor source for this set is a human donor with multiple sclerosis.

The sample holds one count of this clonotype. This sequence joins TRBV12-3 or TRBV12-4 and TRBJ1-2; D possibly corresponds to TRBD1 (5 bases). This CDR3 is built from 14 residues. The V end lost 7 bases, the J end lost 3 bases, and 15 bases lay between the germline ends. Here the CDR3 reads CASTEGTNHYGYTF. As DNA, the CDR3 is TGTGCCAGCACCGAGGGGACGAACCACTATGGCTACACCTTC.

The CDR3 DNA is TGCGCCAGCAGTCAAACCGGGACCCAGAATGAAAAACTGTTTTTT. It yields the protein CASSQTGTQNEKLFF. The chain couples TRBV23-1 to TRBJ1-4; D may be TRBD1 (5 bases). TRBV23-1 is an open reading frame whose function is uncertain. The CDR3 covers 15 residues. V lost 2 bases to trimming and J lost 5 bases, with 12 bases between them.

The V and J genes are TRBV4-1 and TRBJ2-3; D is possibly TRBD2 (7 bases). With 0 bases removed from V and 4 bases from J, the gap between germline ends came to 11 bases. This CDR3 spans 15 amino acids. Germline CDR1 MGHRA, CDR2 YSYEKL. The CDR3 DNA follows: TGCGCCAGCAGCCAAGAATGGGGGGGCTCAGATACGCAGTATTTT. Translated, it gives CASSQEWGGSDTQYF.

V and J are TRBV29-1 and TRBJ2-1; D tentatively reads TRBD1 or TRBD2 (6 bases each). The V end was cut by 6 bases, the J end by 9 bases, with 27 bases between. There are 16 residues in the CDR3. CDR1 is SQVTM and CDR2 is ANQGSEA in the germline V gene. The CDR3 is CSVRLWGDPVGGEQFF. The CDR3 DNA reads as TGCAGCGTACGACTCTGGGGGGATCCGGTAGGGGGTGAGCAGTTCTTC.

The genes are TRBV7-6 and TRBJ2-7, with 8 nucleotides matching TRBD2. CDR1 and CDR2 (germline): SGHVS, FNYEAQ. There are 15 residues in the CDR3. The V and J ends lost 1 base and 3 bases, in that order; junction bases with no gene match: 5. The CDR3 spells CASSLGAGVYYEQYF. The CDR3 DNA is TGTGCCAGCAGCTTAGGAGCGGGGGTTTACTACGAGCAGTACTTC.

This clonotype was seen once. The chain uses TRBV7-9 and TRBJ1-2, with 9 bases identical to TRBD1. The CDR3 is 16 residues long. The junction had 5 bases not matched to a gene; V was cut back by 2 bases and J by 1 base. Germline CDR1 SEHNR, CDR2 FQNEAQ (reference sequence). In DNA form, the CDR3 reads TGTGCCAGCAGCTTAACGCCGGGACAGGGTAACTATGGCTACACCTTC. It specifies CASSLTPGQGNYGYTF.

The chain joins TRBV4-2 to TRBJ1-1, with D hard to call. Trimming removed 0 bases at V and 0 bases at J, with 11 bases between. The CDR3 has 16 amino acids. Germline V gene sequence: CDR1 LGHNA, CDR2 YNFKEQ. Here the CDR3 DNA reads TGTGCCAGCAGCCAAGAAGAACGGACGGTGAACACTGAAGCTTTCTTT. Its protein product is CASSQEERTVNTEAFF.

This clonotype was counted once. V and J are TRBV20-1 and TRBJ2-7, with a weak D call TRBD2 (7 bases). With 3 bases removed from V and 4 bases from J, the gap between germline ends came to 19 bases. The germline V gene has CDR1 DFQATT and CDR2 SNEGSKA (reference sequence). This CDR3 has 15 residues. The chain's CDR3 is CSARFLNREGYEQYF. The CDR3 region has the DNA TGCAGTGCTAGGTTCCTGAACAGGGAGGGTTACGAGCAGTACTTC.

The V gene is TRBV27, the J gene TRBJ1-2, with unresolved D. The germline V gene has CDR1 MNHEY and CDR2 SMNVEV (reference sequence). The CDR3 length is 11 residues. V lost 10 bases and J lost 4, with 10 bases in between. The CDR3 protein is CATHGSYGYTF. DNA of the CDR3: TGTGCCACCCATGGTAGCTATGGCTACACCTTC.

This clonotype was found once. V gene TRBV6-5 combines with J gene TRBJ1-2; D remains ambiguous. Germline CDR1 MNHEY, CDR2 SVGAGI. The CDR3 has 13 residues. V shed 5 bases and J shed 9 bases, with 16 bases lying between them. For the CDR3, the DNA is TGTGCCAGCAGTCCCTCCTCTCGTGGAAGCTACACCTTC. This codes for CASSPSSRGSYTF.

This clonotype occurred once. The chain links TRBV2 to TRBJ2-3; 8 nucleotides line up with TRBD2. CDR1 is SNHLY and CDR2 is FYNNEI in the germline V gene. The CDR3 length is 16 residues. Germline trimming cut 3 bases from V and 1 base from J; bases unmatched to any gene: 6. The CDR3 region is CASSERRAGGTDTQYF. As DNA, the CDR3 is TGTGCCAGCAGTGAGAGGAGAGCGGGGGGCACAGATACGCAGTATTTT.

J is TRBJ2-2 and V is TRBV20-1; D may correspond to TRBD1 or TRBD2 (5 bases each). Trimming stripped 6 bases from V and 1 base from J, with 9 bases between. The CDR3 extends over 13 amino acids. Germline V lookup: CDR1 DFQATT, CDR2 SNEGSKA (reference sequence). CDR3 in DNA: TGCAGTGCGGGGGTCGGGAACACCGGGGAGCTGTTTTTT. This encodes CSAGVGNTGELFF.

The chain joins TRBV5-1 to TRBJ1-1, with TRBD1 matching 9 bases. There are 16 residues in the CDR3. The V gene's germline CDR1 is SGHRS and CDR2 YFSETQ. J lost 6 bases, V lost 4 bases, and 13 bases had no gene match. CDR3 coding DNA: TGCGCCAGCAGCCCGACGAGGGGACAGGGAGAACCTGAAGCTTTCTTT. Residues: CASSPTRGQGEPEAFF.

The CDR3 bases are TGTGCCAGCAGCGCACAGGGAGGTGGCTACACCTTC. Amino acid sequence: CASSAQGGGYTF. The rearrangement links TRBV9 to TRBJ1-2; perhaps TRBD1 as D (6 bases). With 3 bases removed from V and 7 bases from J, the gap between germline ends came to 10 bases. Germline V lookup: CDR1 SGDLS, CDR2 YYNGEE. The CDR3 length is 12 residues.

The genes are TRBV6-5 and TRBJ2-7, with 11 positions matching TRBD1. This CDR3 region has 14 residues. V shed 4 bases and J 4 bases; nucleotides not matched to a gene: 3. Germline CDR1 reads MNHEY; CDR2 reads SVGAGI. The CDR3 loop reads CASSLGDRGYEQYF. The CDR3 DNA reads as TGTGCCAGCAGTTTGGGGGACAGGGGGTACGAGCAGTACTTC.

The gene calls are TRBV24-1 and TRBJ1-5; no definite D call. The CDR3 runs 13 residues. V was trimmed by 5 bases and J by 4 bases, leaving 8 bases between them. The germline V gene encodes CDR1 KGHDR and CDR2 SFDVKD. CDR3 DNA sequence: TGTGCCACCAGTGCCGGAAGAAATCAGCCCCAGCATTTT. Translated, it gives CATSAGRNQPQHF.